This T cell receptor beta chain is drawn from a study of cytomegalovirus exposure and HLA in healthy donors. Study at large: Both the roughly 120 validation repertoires and the 600 to 700 first-cohort repertoires used the same platform, as reported by a later analysis. General study findings and limits: The classifier was said to identify cytomegalovirus status with high specificity and sensitivity. More than 150 TCR beta chains were listed as cytomegalovirus-associated. Most TCR sequences were rare, but some public TCRs occurred in many donors.

The CDR3 spans 13 residues. CDR1 and CDR2 from the germline V gene are SGHDT and YYEEEE. V lost 7 bases and J lost 7, with 14 bases in between. The method was immunoSEQ multiplex PCR; TCRdb's version includes in-frame clones alone and lacks a portion of them. This table has 140,000 to 150,000 clones, about 91% appearing once. In the case of this clone: Its specificity is unknown.

Sequenced: PBMCs. The genes are TRBV5-6 and TRBJ1-4; no reliable D call. The sequence was obtained from a young man in good health and CMV-seropositive. The CDR3 region has the DNA TGTGCCAGCTTTACTCCGGAGGGTGAAAAACTGTTTTTT. It yields the protein CASFTPEGEKLFF.